This T cell receptor beta chain comes out of a study of blood T cells in healthy people across ages. Study-level findings and limits: The percentage of naive T cells correlated strongly with TCR beta diversity.

With a J-beta primer mix and a sample-barcoded 5' primer, a second PCR ran about 6 to 11 cycles. The authors tagged each cDNA molecule using a template-switch adaptor with 12 random nucleotides. TCRdb re-called the 5' RACE reads through MiXCR, storing one row per CDR3 protein. Among hundreds of thousands of distinct CDR3 sequences, roughly 46% were seen once, and the ten largest hold 15% to 20%. Details on this clonotype: Its specificity is unknown.

This CDR3 spans 14 amino acids. The germline gives CDR1 DFQATT, CDR2 SNEGSKA (reference sequence). V shed 3 bases and J 7 bases; nucleotides not matched to a gene: 2. The sequence came from a man older than 75 in good health. Material for sequencing was blood. The chain carries TRBV20-1 and TRBJ2-1; 14 bases fit TRBD2. The CDR3 is CSASGTSGSNEQFF. CDR3 sequence (DNA): TGCAGTGCTAGCGGGACTAGCGGGAGTAATGAGCAGTTCTTC.